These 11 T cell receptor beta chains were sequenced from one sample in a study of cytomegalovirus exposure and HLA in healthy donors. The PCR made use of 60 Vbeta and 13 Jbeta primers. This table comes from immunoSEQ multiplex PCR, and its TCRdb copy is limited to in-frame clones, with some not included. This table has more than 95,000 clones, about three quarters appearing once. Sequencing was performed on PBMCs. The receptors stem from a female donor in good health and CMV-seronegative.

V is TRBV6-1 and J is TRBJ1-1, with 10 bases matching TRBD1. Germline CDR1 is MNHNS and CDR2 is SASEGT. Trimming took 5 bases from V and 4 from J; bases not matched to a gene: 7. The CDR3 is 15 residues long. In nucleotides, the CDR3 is TGTGCCAGCAGTCCACGGACAGGGGGGATCACTGAAGCTTTCTTT. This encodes CASSPRTGGITEAFF.

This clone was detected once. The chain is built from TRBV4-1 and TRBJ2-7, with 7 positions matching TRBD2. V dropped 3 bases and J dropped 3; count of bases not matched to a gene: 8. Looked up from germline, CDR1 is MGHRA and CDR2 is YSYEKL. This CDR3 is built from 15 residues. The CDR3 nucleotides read TGCGCCAGCAGCCAGGGAGGGAGTATTTTCTACGAGCAGTACTTC. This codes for CASSQGGSIFYEQYF.

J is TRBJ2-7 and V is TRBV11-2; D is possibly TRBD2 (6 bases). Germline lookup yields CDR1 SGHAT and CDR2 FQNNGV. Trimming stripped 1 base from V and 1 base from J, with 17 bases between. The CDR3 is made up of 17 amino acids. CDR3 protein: CASSLVGGTILSYEQYF. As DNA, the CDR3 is TGTGCCAGCAGCTTAGTGGGCGGGACGATCCTTTCCTACGAGCAGTACTTC.

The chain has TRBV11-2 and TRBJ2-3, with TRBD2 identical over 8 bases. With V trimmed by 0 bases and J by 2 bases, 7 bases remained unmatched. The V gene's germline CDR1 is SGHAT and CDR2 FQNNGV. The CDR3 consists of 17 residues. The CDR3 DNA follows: TGTGCCAGCAGCTTAGATCTCGCGGGGGGCCTCACAGATACGCAGTATTTT. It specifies CASSLDLAGGLTDTQYF. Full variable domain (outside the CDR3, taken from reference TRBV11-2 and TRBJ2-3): EAGVAQSPRYKIIEKRQSVAFWCNPISGHATLYWYQQILGQGPKLLIQFQNNGVVDDSQLPKDRFSAERLKGVDSTLKIQPAKLEDSAVYLCASSLDLAGGLTDTQYFGPGTRLTVL.

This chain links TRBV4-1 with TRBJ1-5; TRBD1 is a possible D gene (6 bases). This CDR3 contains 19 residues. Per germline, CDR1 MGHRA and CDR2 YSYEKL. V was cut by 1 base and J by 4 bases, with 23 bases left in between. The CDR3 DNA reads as TGCGCCAGCAGCCAAGGCTTCCTCGGGACATCGGTTGAGAATCAGCCCCAGCATTTT. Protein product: CASSQGFLGTSVENQPQHF.

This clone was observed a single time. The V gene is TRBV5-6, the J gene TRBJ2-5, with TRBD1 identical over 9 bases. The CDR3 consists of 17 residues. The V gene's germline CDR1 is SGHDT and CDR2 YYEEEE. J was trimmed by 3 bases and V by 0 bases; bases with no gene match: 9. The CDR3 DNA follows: TGTGCCAGCAGCTTGGTGGGACAGGGATCGGGGAAAGAGACCCAGTACTTC. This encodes CASSLVGQGSGKETQYF. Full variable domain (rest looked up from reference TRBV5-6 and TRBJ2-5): DAGVTQSPTHLIKTRGQQVTLRCSPKSGHDTVSWYQQALGQGPQFIFQYYEEEERQRGNFPDRFSGHQFPNYSSELNVNALLLGDSALYLCASSLVGQGSGKETQYFGPGTRLLVL.

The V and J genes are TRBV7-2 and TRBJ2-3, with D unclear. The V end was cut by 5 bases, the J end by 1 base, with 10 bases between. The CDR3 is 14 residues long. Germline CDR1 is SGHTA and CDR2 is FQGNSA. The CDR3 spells CASSQQLGTDTQYF. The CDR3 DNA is TGTGCCAGCAGCCAACAGCTGGGCACAGATACGCAGTATTTT.

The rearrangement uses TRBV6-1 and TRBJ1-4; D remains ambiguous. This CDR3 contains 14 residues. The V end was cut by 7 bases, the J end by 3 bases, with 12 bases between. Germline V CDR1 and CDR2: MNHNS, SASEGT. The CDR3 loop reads CASTSTVSNEKLFF. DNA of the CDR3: TGTGCCAGCACCTCTACGGTTTCTAATGAAAAACTGTTTTTT.

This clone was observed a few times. The CDR3 spells CASGASGDYAYNEQFF. CDR3 sequence (DNA): TGTGCCAGCGGGGCCAGTGGGGACTATGCCTACAATGAGCAGTTCTTC. The chain couples TRBV2 to TRBJ2-1, with 7 bases aligning to TRBD2. Germline V gives CDR1 SNHLY, CDR2 FYNNEI. Trimming at V came to 8 bases and at J to 2 bases, leaving 12 bases not matched to a gene. The CDR3 contains 16 residues.

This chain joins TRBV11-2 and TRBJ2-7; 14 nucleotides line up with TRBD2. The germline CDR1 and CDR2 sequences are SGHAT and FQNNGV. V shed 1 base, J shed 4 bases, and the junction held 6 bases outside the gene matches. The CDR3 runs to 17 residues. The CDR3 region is CASSLGLGLAGVYEQYF. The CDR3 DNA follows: TGTGCCAGCAGCTTAGGGCTGGGACTAGCGGGAGTATACGAGCAGTACTTC. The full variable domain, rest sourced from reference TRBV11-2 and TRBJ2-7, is EAGVAQSPRYKIIEKRQSVAFWCNPISGHATLYWYQQILGQGPKLLIQFQNNGVVDDSQLPKDRFSAERLKGVDSTLKIQPAKLEDSAVYLCASSLGLGLAGVYEQYFGPGTRLTVT.

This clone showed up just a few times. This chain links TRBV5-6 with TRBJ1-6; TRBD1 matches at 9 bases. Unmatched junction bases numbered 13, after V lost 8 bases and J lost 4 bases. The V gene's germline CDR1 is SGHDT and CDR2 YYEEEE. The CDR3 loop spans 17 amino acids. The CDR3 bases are TGTGCCAGTGAAGTTTCTCAAGGGACAGGGTATAATTCACCCCTCCACTTT. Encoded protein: CASEVSQGTGYNSPLHF.